Listed below are T cell receptor beta chains from one sample, sequenced in a study of technical replicates of blood from a few donors. The protocol was immunoSEQ multiplex PCR, while the TCRdb copy is restricted to in-frame clones and leaves out a portion. The profile shows around 61,000 clones, around 88% of them singletons. The sequenced material came from PBMCs. These receptors were collected from a human donor in good health. Some clones in this sample may be carry-over from other donors' samples. CDR3s leave out the opening cysteine and the closing phenylalanine or tryptophan. The order of the fields is V gene, J gene, CDR3 protein.

>TRBV18|TRBJ1-4
ASSPWGQEKLF
>TRBV6-5|TRBJ2-7
ASSYLRAGYEQY
>TRBV4-3|TRBJ1-4
ASSQGLGQGSEKLF
>TRBV4-3|TRBJ2-7
ASSQYPDRFSYEQY
>TRBV7-6|TRBJ1-3
ASSLGTAPVAIY
>TRBV7-2|TRBJ1-1
ASSRRFTDRRMNTEAF
>TRBV2|TRBJ1-5
ASSARESNQPQH
>TRBV5-1|TRBJ2-1
ASSSEAGLSSYNEQF
>TRBV6-1|TRBJ1-3
ASSEIMAYGLVSGNTIY
>TRBV5-6|TRBJ2-7
ASSWRRLSYEQY
>TRBV6-1|TRBJ1-3
ASSDPRTTGNTIY
>TRBV7-2|TRBJ2-1
ASSTGVRLAPYNEQF
>TRBV7-3|TRBJ1-1
ASSAGTNTEAF
>TRBV19|TRBJ2-5
ASSPQVRWETQY
>TRBV19|TRBJ1-1
ASSILGGGNTEAF
>TRBV6-5|TRBJ2-7
ASSYSPDRASYEQY
>TRBV5-8|TRBJ1-5
ASSPGSLN
>TRBV12-5|TRBJ1-3
ASGSPNRTALSGNTIY
>TRBV19|TRBJ1-2
ASSFREADYT
>TRBV12-5|TRBJ1-5
ASGLARTGLGYSNQPQH
>TRBV7-9|TRBJ2-3
ASSASGASTDTQY
>TRBV7-2|TRBJ2-5
ASSPRTGRETQY
>TRBV6-5|TRBJ2-7
ASSTRTGGQY
>TRBV15|TRBJ2-1
ATSSTGLAGGAEQF
>TRBV7-6|TRBJ2-3
ASSLVSGLAGGTDTQY
>TRBV7-2|TRBJ2-1
ASSSPWERDRNEQF
>TRBV10-3|TRBJ1-6
AITTDFKNSPLH
>TRBV2|TRBJ1-5
ASSEETGGGQPQH
>TRBV7-8|TRBJ2-7
ASSLSGGTYEQY
>TRBV7-2|TRBJ2-7
ASSAYRGEQY
>TRBV30|TRBJ1-3
AWSYSSGNTIY
>TRBV15|TRBJ1-5
ATSSREAASQPQH
>TRBV4-2|TRBJ2-7
ASSQGGGGVTEQY
>TRBV4-3|TRBJ1-5
ASLGAAGNQPQH
>TRBV7-9|TRBJ2-3
ASSEGGPRTDTQY
>TRBV10-3|TRBJ2-6
AINQGGANVLT
>TRBV2|TRBJ2-1
ASTLGRGPGNEQF
>TRBV6-1|TRBJ1-5
ASSGGTGGQH
>TRBV6-5|TRBJ1-3
ASRQNLRNTIY
>TRBV5-6|TRBJ1-1
ASSLLSQGAEAF
>TRBV5-6|TRBJ2-3
ASSPVGVPDTQY
>TRBV9|TRBJ2-3
ASSVWGGVTDTQY
>TRBV11-1|TRBJ2-7
ASGPGTGAYEQY
>TRBV6-6|TRBJ2-7
ASSTSGRALHEQY
>TRBV27|TRBJ2-7
ASWSGTASYEQY
>TRBV7-2|TRBJ2-3
ASRAGLAGGPGTQY
>TRBV14|TRBJ2-7
ASSLRLAGGHEQY
>TRBV7-6|TRBJ2-1
ASSLEGLLNEQF
>TRBV7-8|TRBJ2-3
ASSLRAGATDTQY
>TRBV9|TRBJ2-1
ASSGGLSYNEQF
>TRBV7-2|TRBJ1-1
ASSYRGNTEAF
>TRBV6-1|TRBJ2-7
ASSEAGRGVPYEQY